The 28 T cell receptor beta chains below were found in one sample sequenced in a study of identical twins. One entry per CDR3 protein, called by TCRdb with MiXCR from the 5' RACE reads. The sample has 690,000 or so distinct CDR3 sequences, over 8.5% seen once. Separately, the same data were catalogued under a study of yellow fever vaccine responses in identical twins.

The sample taken for sequencing was PBMCs. The receptors here all came from a woman aged 18-29 years in good health.

This clonotype has only a few counts. J is TRBJ2-1 and V is TRBV6-2 or TRBV6-3, with 9 bases fitting TRBD2. CDR3 size: 16 residues. The V gene's germline CDR1 is MNHEY and CDR2 SVGEGT. With V trimmed by 6 bases and J by 8 bases, 14 bases remained unmatched. CDR3 DNA: TGTGCCAGCAGACCGAAGACGCGGGAGGGCCTCGATGAGCAGTTCTTC. Its protein product is CASRPKTREGLDEQFF.

This clonotype has a handful of counts. This rearrangement joins TRBV20-1 to TRBJ2-7, with D maybe TRBD2 (6 bases). Between the trimmed V and J ends, which lost 1 base and 4 bases, there was a span of 14 bases. Looked up from germline, CDR1 is DFQATT and CDR2 is SNEGSKA (reference sequence). The CDR3 runs 14 residues. CDR3 amino acids: CSARVAGRMYEQYF. Here the CDR3 DNA reads TGCAGTGCTAGAGTTGCAGGGAGGATGTACGAGCAGTACTTC.

This chain joins TRBV4-3 and TRBJ2-7; 9 bases map to TRBD2. Germline CDR1 LGHNA, CDR2 YSLEER. V lost 2 bases and J lost 7; bases outside the gene matches: 6. The CDR3 sequence is 14 residues long. DNA for the CDR3: TGCGCCAGCAGCCAAATAGCGGGAGCGGGGGAGCAGTACTTC. Its protein is CASSQIAGAGEQYF.

This clonotype was seen many times. This chain links TRBV7-8 with TRBJ2-4, with 8 bases aligning to TRBD1. Trimming removed 5 bases from V and 3 bases from J; junction bases left unmatched: 12. Per the germline V gene, CDR1 is SGHVS and CDR2 is FQNEAQ. The CDR3 runs 17 residues. The CDR3 DNA is TGTGCCAGCAGCCAAGCCTCAGGGGGCTTTGGCAAAAACATTCAGTACTTC. This codes for CASSQASGGFGKNIQYF.

The chain couples TRBV28 to TRBJ1-5, with no clear D. Per the germline V gene, CDR1 is MDHEN and CDR2 is SYDVKM. Trimming removed 5 bases at V and 0 bases at J, with 14 bases between. There are 16 residues in the CDR3. The CDR3 coding sequence is TGTGCCAGCAGTCTTGTGCAGACCGATAGCAATCAGCCCCAGCATTTT. Protein: CASSLVQTDSNQPQHF.

This clonotype was recorded a few times. The chain carries TRBV24-1 and TRBJ2-1; D is tentatively TRBD1 or TRBD2 (5 bases each). Germline V gene data show CDR1 as KGHDR and CDR2 as SFDVKD. The length of the CDR3 is 13 residues. With 0 bases removed from V and 13 bases from J, the gap between germline ends came to 12 bases. The CDR3 reads CATSDLYRDQQFF. CDR3 nucleotides: TGTGCCACCAGTGATTTGTACCGGGACCAACAGTTCTTC.

This clonotype has just a few counts. The chain couples TRBV2 to TRBJ2-2; unclear D gene. CDR3 size: 14 residues. Germline V CDR1 and CDR2: SNHLY, FYNNEI. Trimming shortened V by 2 bases and J by 4 bases, and 8 bases separated the two germline ends. The DNA for the CDR3 is TGTGCCAGCAGTGAAAGTTGGGGCACCGGGGAGCTGTTTTTT. It yields the protein CASSESWGTGELFF.

This clonotype was counted only a few times. V usage is TRBV21-1 and J usage is TRBJ1-5. TRBV21-1 is a listed pseudogene. The CDR3 covers 16 residues. The chain's CDR3 is CASSTAEGYHDQPQHF. The DNA of the CDR3 is TGTGCCAGCAGCACTGCTGAAGGATATCACGATCAGCCCCAGCATTTT.

The V call is TRBV7-9, the J call TRBJ2-5; perhaps TRBD2 as D (7 bases). This CDR3 comprises 15 residues. Germline loops: CDR1 SEHNR, CDR2 FQNEAQ (reference sequence). V was shortened by 7 bases and J by 4 bases, with 19 bases between the two germline ends. CDR3 nucleotides: TGTGCCAGCAACCCGACGAGGGGGGGGCGAGAGACCCAGTACTTC. Translating gives CASNPTRGGRETQYF.

In its sample, this clonotype was seen a few times. The V call is TRBV19, the J call TRBJ2-1; D is undetermined. CDR3 length: 13 residues. Between the trimmed V and J ends, which lost 8 bases and 0 bases, there was a span of 8 bases. The germline CDR1 and CDR2 sequences are LNHDA and SQIVND (reference sequence). In DNA form, the CDR3 reads TGTGCCAGTGGAGAAAACTCCTACAATGAGCAGTTCTTC. Its protein is CASGENSYNEQFF.

The rearrangement joins TRBV9 to TRBJ2-3, with D perhaps being TRBD1 or TRBD2 (5 bases each). Trimming cost V 4 bases and J 0 bases, with 15 bases left between them. CDR3 length: 16 residues. The germline V gene encodes CDR1 SGDLS and CDR2 YYNGEE. The CDR3 here is CASSHPRGTSTDTQYF. DNA of the CDR3: TGTGCCAGCAGCCATCCGAGGGGAACTAGCACAGATACGCAGTATTTT.

This clonotype has at least ten counts. DNA of the CDR3: TGTGCCAGCAGTTTAGGGGCAGGGGTCCACACCTTC. Amino acids: CASSLGAGVHTF. The V call is TRBV12-3 or TRBV12-4, the J call TRBJ1-2; perhaps TRBD1 as D (6 bases). V was trimmed by 1 base and J by 12 bases, leaving 12 bases between them. The length of the CDR3 is 12 residues.

This clonotype was counted between two and nine times. The chain uses TRBV15 and TRBJ2-1; 12 bases are shared with TRBD2. There are 17 residues in the CDR3. V dropped 11 bases and J dropped 0; count of bases not matched to a gene: 11. Germline CDR1 and CDR2: LNHNV and YYDKDF (reference sequence). CDR3 sequence (DNA): TGTGCCGCCCACGGGACTAGCGGGCGTCGCTCCTACAATGAGCAGTTCTTC. It yields the protein CAAHGTSGRRSYNEQFF.

The chain recombines TRBV27 with TRBJ2-7, with D perhaps matching TRBD2 (6 bases). Trimming removed 3 bases from V and 3 bases from J, with 15 bases in between. This CDR3 is built from 15 residues. CDR1 is MNHEY, CDR2 SMNVEV, per germline (reference sequence). The CDR3 DNA sequence: TGTGCCAGCAGTTTCCGGACTAACGTTGGCTACGAGCAGTACTTC. Protein: CASSFRTNVGYEQYF.

The CDR3 here is CASSPAGQGESSPLHF. DNA of the CDR3: TGTGCCAGCTCACCGGCGGGACAGGGAGAAAGTTCACCCCTCCACTTT. The chain is built from TRBV18 and TRBJ1-6; the match to TRBD1 covers 9 bases. Germline loops: CDR1 KGHSH, CDR2 LQKENI. V was clipped by 3 bases and J by 9 bases; unmatched bases: 9. This CDR3 spans 16 amino acids.

This chain uses TRBV12-3 or TRBV12-4 with TRBJ2-5; possible D gene TRBD1, 6 bases. The ends were cut back, 6 bases at V and 5 bases at J, with 13 bases in the middle. CDR3 length: 13 residues. CDR3 residues: CASSRQEGETQYF. In DNA form, the CDR3 reads TGTGCCAGCAGCCGACAGGAAGGGGAGACCCAGTACTTC.

The gene calls are TRBV7-8 and TRBJ2-1; no clear D gene. The germline V and J ends were trimmed by 5 bases and 4 bases, with 12 bases remaining between them. The germline V gene has CDR1 SGHVS and CDR2 FQNEAQ. The length of the CDR3 is 14 residues. The CDR3 loop is CASSLRVEYNEQFF. DNA of the CDR3: TGTGCCAGCAGCCTCCGGGTAGAGTACAATGAGCAGTTCTTC.

At least ten counts were recorded for this clonotype. The CDR3 loop is CATSTISGVGGNEQFF. The CDR3 region has the DNA TGTGCCACCAGCACCATTAGCGGGGTGGGGGGTAATGAGCAGTTCTTC. The chain recombines TRBV15 with TRBJ2-1, with 8 bases fitting TRBD2. The germline V gene has CDR1 LNHNV and CDR2 YYDKDF (reference sequence). With 4 bases clipped from V and 7 bases from J, the junction kept 12 bases outside the gene matches. The CDR3 has 16 amino acids.

The J gene is TRBJ2-1, the V gene TRBV20-1; D gene ambiguous. The CDR3 covers 10 residues. V lost 3 bases to trimming and J lost 6 bases, with 3 bases between them. Per the germline V gene, CDR1 is DFQATT and CDR2 is SNEGSKA (reference sequence). This CDR3 is CSASVNEQFF. CDR3 in DNA: TGCAGTGCTAGCGTCAATGAGCAGTTCTTC.

This chain links TRBV28 with TRBJ2-1; 8 bases line up with TRBD2. The CDR3 has 15 residues. Germline V gene lookup returns CDR1 MDHEN and CDR2 SYDVKM. V gave up 4 bases and J gave up 5 bases; unmatched junction bases: 7. The CDR3 coding sequence is TGTGCCAGCAGTTCTCGCGGGACTAGGGACAATGAGCAGTTCTTC. Encoded protein: CASSSRGTRDNEQFF.

CDR3 sequence (DNA): TGTGCCAGCAGCCAAGAAGCCCTAGCTTCCTACAATGAGCAGTTCTTC. Protein product: CASSQEALASYNEQFF. The rearrangement uses TRBV3-1 and TRBJ2-1, with a tentative D call TRBD2 (5 bases). This CDR3 spans 16 amino acids. CDR1 and CDR2 from the germline V gene are LGHDT and YNNKEL (reference sequence). Between the trimmed V and J ends, which lost 0 bases and 1 base, there was a span of 10 bases.

A few counts support this clonotype. The V call is TRBV12-3 or TRBV12-4, the J call TRBJ2-5; D is unresolved. Deletions cut 3 bases from V and 0 bases from J, with 11 bases between. The CDR3 consists of 15 residues. CDR3 nucleotides: TGTGCCAGCAGTTTCGGTAGTGCGTACCAAGAGACCCAGTACTTC. Translating it yields CASSFGSAYQETQYF.

This clonotype showed up just a few times. The rearrangement links TRBV20-1 to TRBJ1-4; D is ambiguous. V lost 2 bases to trimming and J lost 0 bases, with 4 bases between them. The CDR3 is made up of 13 amino acids. CDR1 is DFQATT and CDR2 is SNEGSKA in the germline V gene (reference sequence). The CDR3 spells CSARIPTNEKLFF. The DNA of the CDR3 is TGCAGTGCTAGAATTCCAACTAATGAAAAACTGTTTTTT.

This clonotype was seen a handful of times. The chain has TRBV7-2 and TRBJ2-5; the match to TRBD1 covers 9 bases. Germline assignment: CDR1 SGHTA and CDR2 FQGNSA. V was pared by 4 bases and J by 0 bases, with 9 bases of the junction left unmatched. CDR3 length equals 17 residues. CDR3 loop: CASSWPGQGVYQETQYF. The DNA of the CDR3 is TGTGCCAGCAGCTGGCCGGGACAGGGTGTGTACCAAGAGACCCAGTACTTC.

A few counts support this clonotype. The chain has TRBV9 and TRBJ1-5; D is uncertain. The germline V and J ends were trimmed by 0 bases and 6 bases, with 10 bases remaining between them. The CDR3 is 14 residues long. Germline CDR1 is SGDLS and CDR2 is YYNGEE. CDR3 DNA sequence: TGTGCCAGCAGCGTAGACACGGCTTTTCAGCCCCAGCATTTT. Amino acids: CASSVDTAFQPQHF.

This clonotype was observed a few times. The chain recombines TRBV7-2 with TRBJ2-3, with D maybe TRBD2 (6 bases). V was shortened by 6 bases and J by 6 bases, with 16 bases between the two germline ends. CDR3 length: 14 residues. Germline V CDR1 and CDR2: SGHTA, FQGNSA. The CDR3 reads CASSLEAGDDTQYF. The CDR3 nucleotides are TGTGCCAGCAGTCTCGAAGCGGGCGACGATACGCAGTATTTT. The variable domain in full, with the rest retrieved from reference TRBV7-2 and TRBJ2-3, is GAGVSQSPSNKVTEKGKDVELRCDPISGHTALYWYRQSLGQGLEFLIYFQGNSAPDKSGLPSDRFSAERTGGSVSTLTIQRTQQEDSAVYLCASSLEAGDDTQYFGPGTRLTVL.

There are a few counts of this clonotype. The chain combines TRBV7-9 with TRBJ2-2; unclear D gene. Looked up from germline, CDR1 is SEHNR and CDR2 is FQNEAQ (reference sequence). V was trimmed by 6 bases and J by 2 bases, leaving 10 bases between them. This CDR3 spans 14 amino acids. CDR3 nucleotide sequence: TGTGCCAGCAGGTTAAATGCCAACACCGGGGAGCTGTTTTTT. Amino acids: CASRLNANTGELFF.

There are many counts of this clonotype. The chain joins TRBV7-9 to TRBJ2-7; D unresolved. Trimming took 1 base from V and 2 from J, leaving 15 bases between them. The germline gives CDR1 SEHNR, CDR2 FQNEAQ (reference sequence). The CDR3 contains 16 residues. The CDR3 DNA reads TGTGCCAGCAGCTTAGTCGGCCAGGTCCCCACCTACGAGCAGTACTTC. Translation gives CASSLVGQVPTYEQYF.